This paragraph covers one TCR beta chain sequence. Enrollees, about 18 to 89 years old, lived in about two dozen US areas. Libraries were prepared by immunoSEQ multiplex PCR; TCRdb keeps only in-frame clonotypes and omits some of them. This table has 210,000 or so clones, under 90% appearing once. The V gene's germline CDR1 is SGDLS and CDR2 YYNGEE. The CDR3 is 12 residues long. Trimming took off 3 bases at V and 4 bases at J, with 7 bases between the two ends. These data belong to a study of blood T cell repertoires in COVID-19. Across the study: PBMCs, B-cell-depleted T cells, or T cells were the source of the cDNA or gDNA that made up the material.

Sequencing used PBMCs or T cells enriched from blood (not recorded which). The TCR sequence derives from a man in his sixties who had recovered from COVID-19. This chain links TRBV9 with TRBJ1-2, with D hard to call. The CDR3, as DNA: TGTGCCAGCAGCGCCTCCGTCTATGGCTACACCTTC. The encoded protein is CASSASVYGYTF.